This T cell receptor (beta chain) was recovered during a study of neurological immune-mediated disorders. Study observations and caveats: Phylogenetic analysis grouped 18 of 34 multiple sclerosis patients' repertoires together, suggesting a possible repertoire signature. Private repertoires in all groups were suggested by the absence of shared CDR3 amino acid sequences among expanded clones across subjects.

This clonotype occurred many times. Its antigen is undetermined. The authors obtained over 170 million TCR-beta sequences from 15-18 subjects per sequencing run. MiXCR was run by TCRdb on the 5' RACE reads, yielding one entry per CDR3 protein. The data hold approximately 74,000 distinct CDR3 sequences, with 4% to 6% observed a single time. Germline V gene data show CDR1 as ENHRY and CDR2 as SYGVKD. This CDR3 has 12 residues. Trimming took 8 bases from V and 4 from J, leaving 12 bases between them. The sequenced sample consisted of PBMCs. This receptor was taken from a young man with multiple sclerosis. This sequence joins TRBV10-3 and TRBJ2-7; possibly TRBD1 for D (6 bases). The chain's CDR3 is CAIGGGQYEQYF. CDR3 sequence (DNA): TGTGCCATCGGGGGCGGGCAGTACGAGCAGTACTTC.